The present TCR beta chain was sequenced within a study of siplizumab effects on memory and regulatory T cells (dated by TCRdb to between 2018 and 2020). Concerning the study at large: The study examined how the anti-CD2 antibody siplizumab affects alloreactive T-cell subsets in allogeneic mixed lymphocyte reactions built from human PBMCs.

As to this clone: It lacks a known antigen. No qualities accompany the bases; no much larger clone lies one base away.

Cut back by 4 bases and 7 bases, the V and J ends lie 20 bases apart. CDR1 and CDR2 were assigned from the germline V gene (reference sequence) as PRHDT and FYEKMQ. The CDR3 contains 17 residues, cysteine and phenylalanine counted. Of the read, only the CDR3 DNA is kept; its 51 bases are in frame from base 1. Sorted unstimulated T cells, along with proliferating T cells recovered from mixed lymphocyte reactions, underwent TCRbeta CDR3 sequencing. Fresh whole blood from nine to eleven HLA-typed healthy donors was used to isolate PBMCs. Here is what the overall study found, with its caveats: A naive or memory phenotype could not be assigned to roughly 75-95% of proliferating CD4+ or CD8+ clones. Whether proliferating Tregs from siplizumab cultures actually had suppressive function was not functionally confirmed. Unstimulated naive T cells appeared to be more diverse than memory T cells, and naive cells seemed to make a substantial contribution to the alloresponse. Among mappable alloreactive CD4+ clones, the Treg-derived fraction averaged 68.8% with siplizumab versus 26.9% in control reactions. Siplizumab significantly lowered the cumulative frequency of alloreactive sequences that could be traced to unstimulated CD4+ memory T cells. Because sequences below about 10^-5 frequency were poorly captured, only a minor fraction of alloreactive clones could be mapped to unstimulated subsets.

To prepare the library, the immunoSEQ multiplex PCR assay was applied. Each sample had roughly 100,000 TCR templates assayed by the deep sequencing platform. Genomic DNA extracted from sorted T cells was the material used for TCRbeta CDR3 sequencing. On the authors' methods: The R programming language was used for clonal analysis of the TCRbeta CDR3 data. Unstimulated samples were compared with post-reaction CFSE-low samples to define alloreactive CD4+ and CD8+ clones. Alloreactive CD4+ clones were assigned to regulatory or non-regulatory origin by matching sequences to sorted unstimulated Treg and non-Treg repertoires. This immuneACCESS table, as held by TCRdb, lists in-frame sequences with V and J called but not all clones. Of the missing ones, under half trace to an unresolved V gene in checked studies; the others have no known cause. The DNA gave D and trimming, while V, J and clone size come from that table. For this sample there are over 100,000 clones; around 90% appear just once. The ten largest clones add up to around 1.1% of the sample.

The specimen was CD4+ T cells sorted from blood. This receptor was taken from a human donor in good health. This chain joins TRBV13 to TRBJ1-6, with a weak D call of TRBD1 (6 bases match). The bases are TGTGCCAGCAGCTCAACAGGGAGATTCACAGAAAATTCACCCCTCCACTTT. It is translated as CASSSTGRFTENSPLHF. The full variable domain, with segments outside the CDR3 supplied by the reference TRBV13 and TRBJ1-6 proteins, appears as AAGVIQSPRHLIKEKRETATLKCYPIPRHDTVYWYQQGPGQDPQFLISFYEKMQSDKGSIPDRFSAQQFSDYHSELNMSSLELGDSALYFCASSSTGRFTENSPLHFGNGTRLTVT.